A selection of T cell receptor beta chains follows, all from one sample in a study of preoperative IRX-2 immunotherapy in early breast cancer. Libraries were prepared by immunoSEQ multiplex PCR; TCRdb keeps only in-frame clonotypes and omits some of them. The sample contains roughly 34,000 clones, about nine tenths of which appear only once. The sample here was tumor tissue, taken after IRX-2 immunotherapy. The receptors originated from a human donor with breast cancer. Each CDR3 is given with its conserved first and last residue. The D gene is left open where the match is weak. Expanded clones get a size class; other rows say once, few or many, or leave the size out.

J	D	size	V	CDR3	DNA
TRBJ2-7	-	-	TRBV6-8	CASSYSVGWGEQYF	TGTGCCAGCAGTTACTCGGTAGGGTGGGGCGAGCAGTACTTC
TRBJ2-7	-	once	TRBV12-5	CASGTIRGPSYEQYF	TGTGCTAGTGGGACAATCAGGGGCCCCTCCTACGAGCAGTACTTC
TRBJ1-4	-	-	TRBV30	CAWSGRARDEKLFF	TGTGCCTGGAGTGGAAGGGCGAGGGATGAAAAACTGTTTTTT
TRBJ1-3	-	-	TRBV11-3	CASSNGQHSGNTIYF	TGTGCCAGCAGCAACGGACAGCACTCTGGAAACACCATATATTTT
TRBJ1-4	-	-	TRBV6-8	CASSYPQDRSEKLFF	TGTGCCAGCAGTTACCCCCAGGACCGGTCTGAAAAACTGTTTTTT
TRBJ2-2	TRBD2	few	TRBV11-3	CASSLETLAGGGTGELFF	TGTGCCAGCAGCTTAGAAACCCTAGCGGGAGGCGGAACCGGGGAGCTGTTTTTT
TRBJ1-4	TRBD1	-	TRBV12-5	CASGYGTVNEKLFF	TGTGCTAGTGGTTACGGGACAGTGAATGAAAAACTGTTTTTT
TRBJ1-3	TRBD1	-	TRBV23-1	CASSLERTGGGNTIYF	TGCGCCAGCAGCTTAGAGAGGACAGGGGGTGGAAACACCATATATTTT
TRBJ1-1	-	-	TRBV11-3	CASSQVLGNTEAFF	TGTGCCAGCAGCCAAGTCCTGGGAAACACTGAAGCTTTCTTT
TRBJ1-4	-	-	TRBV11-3	CASSRSHKQGTNEKLFF	TGTGCCAGCAGCCGAAGCCATAAACAGGGAACTAATGAAAAACTGTTTTTT
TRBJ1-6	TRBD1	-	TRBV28	CASSSPGQGDSPLHF	TGTGCCAGCAGTTCCCCCGGACAGGGCGATTCACCCCTCCACTTT
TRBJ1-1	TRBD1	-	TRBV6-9	CASRQFDRGFMNTEAFF	TGTGCCAGCCGCCAGTTTGACAGGGGCTTCATGAACACTGAAGCTTTCTTT
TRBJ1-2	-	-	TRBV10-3	CAISEGDGSWSGYTF	TGTGCCATCAGTGAGGGGGACGGGTCCTGGTCTGGCTACACCTTC
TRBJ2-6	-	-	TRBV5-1	CASSGGGTGANVLTF	TGCGCCAGCAGCGGGGGGGGCACTGGGGCCAACGTCCTGACTTTC
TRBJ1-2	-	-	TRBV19	CASSPGSAGDGYGYTF	TGTGCCAGTTCCCCTGGATCTGCCGGGGACGGCTATGGCTACACCTTC
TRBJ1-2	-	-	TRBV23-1	CASSQPGQPYGYTF	TGCGCCAGCAGCCAACCGGGACAACCGTATGGCTACACCTTC
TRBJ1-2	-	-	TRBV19	CASSIAQGVNYGYTF	TGTGCCAGTAGTATAGCACAGGGAGTTAACTATGGCTACACCTTC